This T cell receptor beta chain was identified in a study of molecular identifiers for immune sequencing clone quantification. This clonotype came up many times. TCRdb redid the calling of the PCR reads with MiXCR, one entry per CDR3 protein. The table has a few hundred thousand distinct CDR3 sequences, about 23% seen once. This clonotype originated in a human donor in good health. Some libraries in this study had Jurkat cell RNA spiked in. The sample consisted of naive CD8+ T cells from blood, with Jurkat cell RNA spiked in. Sample subset: FACS-sorted CD8+CD4-CCR7+CD45RA+ naive T cells.

This chain's CDR3 is CASSLITGGSHEKLFF. The CDR3 coding sequence is TGTGCCAGCAGCTTAATCACAGGGGGCAGTCACGAAAAACTGTTTTTT. The gene calls are TRBV7-9 and TRBJ1-4; TRBD1 matches at 9 bases. This CDR3 contains 16 residues. The germline CDR1 and CDR2 sequences are SEHNR and FQNEAQ (reference sequence). With V trimmed by 2 bases and J by 8 bases, 9 bases remained unmatched.